This T cell receptor (beta chain) was sequenced for a study of control samples from healthy donors and cancer patients. The protocol was immunoSEQ multiplex PCR, while the TCRdb copy is restricted to in-frame clones and leaves out a portion. The data contain tens of thousands of clones, roughly 80% of them singletons. Per germline, CDR1 GTSNPN and CDR2 SVGIG (reference sequence). The CDR3 is 13 residues long. The V end lost 5 bases, the J end lost 4 bases, and 14 bases lay between the germline ends. J is TRBJ1-1 and V is TRBV30; D call uncertain. This TCR was sampled from a woman aged 50 to 65 with lung cancer. Material: PBMCs. The CDR3: CAWVEEDRTEAFF. The CDR3 region has the DNA TGTGCCTGGGTAGAGGAGGACCGCACTGAAGCTTTCTTT.